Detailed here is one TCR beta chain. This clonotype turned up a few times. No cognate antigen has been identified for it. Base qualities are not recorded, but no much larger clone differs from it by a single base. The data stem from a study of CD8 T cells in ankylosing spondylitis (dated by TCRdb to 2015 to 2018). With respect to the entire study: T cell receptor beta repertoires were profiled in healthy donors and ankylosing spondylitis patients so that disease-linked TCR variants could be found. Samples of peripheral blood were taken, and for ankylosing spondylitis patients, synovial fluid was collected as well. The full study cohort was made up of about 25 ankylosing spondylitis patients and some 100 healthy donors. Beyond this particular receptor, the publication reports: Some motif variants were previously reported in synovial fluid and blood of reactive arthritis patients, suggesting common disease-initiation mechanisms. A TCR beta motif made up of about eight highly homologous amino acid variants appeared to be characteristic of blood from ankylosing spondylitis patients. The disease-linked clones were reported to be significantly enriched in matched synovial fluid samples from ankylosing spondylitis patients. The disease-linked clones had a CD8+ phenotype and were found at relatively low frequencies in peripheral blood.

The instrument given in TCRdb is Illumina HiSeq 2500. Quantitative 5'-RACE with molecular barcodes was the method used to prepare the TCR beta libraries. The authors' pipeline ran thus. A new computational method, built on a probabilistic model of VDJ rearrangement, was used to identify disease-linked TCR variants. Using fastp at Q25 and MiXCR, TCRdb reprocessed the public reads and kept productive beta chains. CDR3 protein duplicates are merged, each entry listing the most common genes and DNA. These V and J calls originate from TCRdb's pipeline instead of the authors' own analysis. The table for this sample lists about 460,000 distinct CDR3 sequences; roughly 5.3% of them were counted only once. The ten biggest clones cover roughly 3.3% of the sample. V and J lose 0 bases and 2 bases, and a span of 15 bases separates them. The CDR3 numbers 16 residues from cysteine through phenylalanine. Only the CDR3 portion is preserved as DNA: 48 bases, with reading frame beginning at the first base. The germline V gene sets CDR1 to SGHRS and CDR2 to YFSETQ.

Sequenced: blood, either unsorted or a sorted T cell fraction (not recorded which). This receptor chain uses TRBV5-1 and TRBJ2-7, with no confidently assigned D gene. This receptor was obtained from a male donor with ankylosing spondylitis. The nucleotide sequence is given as TGCGCCAGCAGCTTGGCCTCGGCAACCCGGACCTACGAGCAGTACTTC. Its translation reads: CASSLASATRTYEQYF.